This entry lists 9 T cell receptor beta chains sequenced from one sample in a study of T cell repertoires in cytomegalovirus infection. MiXCR was run by TCRdb on the reads, yielding one entry per CDR3 protein. There are 130,000 or so distinct CDR3 sequences in the sample; 6.5% occur only once, and more than 15% lies in the top ten. The sample taken for sequencing was PBMCs. The receptors derive from a human donor in good health (CMV status not recorded). Some clones in this sample may be carry-over from other donors' samples.

This clonotype was picked up many times. J is TRBJ1-1 and V is TRBV7-9, with D possibly matching TRBD1 (5 bases). Germline CDR1 and CDR2: SEHNR and FQNEAQ (reference sequence). Between the trimmed V and J ends, which lost 8 bases and 4 bases, there was a span of 14 bases. The CDR3 spans 13 residues. The CDR3 is CASRGRQGTEAFF. CDR3 coding DNA: TGTGCCAGCCGCGGACGGCAGGGCACTGAAGCTTTCTTT.

The chain couples TRBV6-2 or TRBV6-3 to TRBJ1-4; weak D call: TRBD1 (5 bases). The CDR3 is 11 residues long. V was trimmed by 6 bases and J by 11 bases, leaving 10 bases between them. CDR1 is MNHEY, CDR2 SVGEGT, per germline. The DNA for the CDR3 is TGTGCCAGCAGCGAGGGACGTAAACTGTTTTTT. Amino acid sequence: CASSEGRKLFF.

The CDR3 DNA sequence: TGTGCCAGCAGCCAAGAGTGGATAGATACGCAGTATTTT. This codes for CASSQEWIDTQYF. The chain couples TRBV3-1 to TRBJ2-3, with D uncertain. This CDR3 contains 13 residues. The V end was cut by 0 bases, the J end by 5 bases, with 6 bases between. Per germline, CDR1 LGHDT and CDR2 YNNKEL (reference sequence).

This clonotype has at least ten counts. The rearrangement links TRBV2 to TRBJ2-5, with D hard to call. The CDR3 has 13 amino acids. V was shortened by 5 bases and J by 7 bases, with 14 bases between the two germline ends. Germline V gene data show CDR1 as SNHLY and CDR2 as FYNNEI. The CDR3 reads CASSLRTLSTQYF. DNA for the CDR3: TGTGCCAGCAGTCTAAGGACCCTATCGACCCAGTACTTC.

Many counts were recorded for this clonotype. The rearrangement uses TRBV10-3 and TRBJ1-1, with 8 bases aligning to TRBD1. CDR1 and CDR2 (germline): ENHRY, SYGVKD. The CDR3 is 13 residues long. V shed 10 bases, J shed 3 bases, and the junction held 7 bases outside the gene matches. CDR3: CATATGADTEAFF. The CDR3 DNA reads as TGTGCCACCGCGACAGGGGCGGACACTGAAGCTTTCTTT.

This clonotype was observed a few times. The chain uses TRBV10-3 and TRBJ1-1; possibly TRBD1 for D (5 bases). This CDR3 has 16 amino acids. CDR1 is ENHRY and CDR2 is SYGVKD in the germline V gene. V lost 0 bases and J 1 base, leaving 12 bases between the germline ends. This chain's CDR3 is CAISESEGWENTEAFF. The CDR3 DNA reads TGTGCCATCAGTGAGTCGGAGGGGTGGGAGAACACTGAAGCTTTCTTT.

This clonotype was found many times. This rearrangement joins TRBV7-8 to TRBJ2-5; either TRBD1 or TRBD2 may supply D (5 bases each). CDR1 is SGHVS, CDR2 FQNEAQ, per germline. The CDR3 sequence is 15 residues long. Trimming took 1 base from V and 3 from J, leaving 12 bases between them. CDR3 loop: CASSLGLRGEETQYF. For the CDR3, the DNA is TGTGCCAGCAGCTTAGGGCTCCGGGGCGAAGAGACCCAGTACTTC.

This chain joins TRBV7-3 and TRBJ2-1; TRBD2 matches at 9 bases. The trim removed 5 bases at V and 7 bases at J, leaving 9 bases unmatched. Germline CDR1 reads SGHTA; CDR2 reads FQGTGA. This CDR3 has 15 residues. CDR3 residues: CASSLGTSPRNEQFF. The DNA for the CDR3 is TGTGCCAGCAGCCTCGGGACTAGCCCCCGTAATGAGCAGTTCTTC. The complete variable domain, with remaining parts taken from reference TRBV7-3 and TRBJ2-1, reads GAGVSQTPSNKVTEKGKYVELRCDPISGHTALYWYRQSLGQGPEFLIYFQGTGAADDSGLPNDRFFAVRPEGSVSTLKIQRTERGDSAVYLCASSLGTSPRNEQFFGPGTRLTVL.

This clonotype occurred many times. The chain has TRBV7-2 and TRBJ2-3; D could derive from TRBD1 or TRBD2 (5 bases each). The V end lost 1 base, the J end lost 8 bases, and 7 bases lay between the germline ends. The CDR3 has 12 residues. In germline, CDR1 is SGHTA, CDR2 FQGNSA. This CDR3 reads CASSLEGTTQYF. The CDR3 bases are TGTGCCAGCAGCTTAGAAGGGACTACGCAGTATTTT.